The 11 T cell receptor beta chains below come from one sample, sequenced in a study of blood T cells in healthy people across ages. PCR was performed a second time for about 7 to 12 cycles using a sample-barcoded 5' primer and a J-beta primer mix. TCRdb independently ran MiXCR on the 5' RACE reads; one entry per CDR3 protein. The top ten hold approximately 3.3% of the sample, which has hundreds of thousands of distinct CDR3 sequences, about 27% seen once. These data also featured in a second study, about T cells of mothers and their children.

Sequenced sample: blood. These receptor sequences come from a boy between 2 and 10 years old in good health.

The V call is TRBV12-3 or TRBV12-4, the J call TRBJ2-1, with 7 positions matching TRBD1. The CDR3 runs to 14 residues. After removal of 5 bases from V and 6 bases from J, the junction contained 7 bases not matched to a gene. For the CDR3, the DNA is TGTGCCAGCAGTCCCCGGGACAGCGCCAATGAGCAGTTCTTC. Translated: CASSPRDSANEQFF.

The chain recombines TRBV18 with TRBJ1-3; D possibly corresponds to TRBD1 (6 bases). The CDR3 has 16 amino acids. Trimming cost V 5 bases and J 0 bases, with 14 bases left between them. The germline CDR1 and CDR2 sequences are KGHSH and LQKENI. This CDR3 reads CASSGGGTSSGNTIYF. The CDR3 nucleotides are TGTGCCAGCTCAGGGGGCGGAACAAGCTCTGGAAACACCATATATTTT.

This chain uses TRBV28 with TRBJ2-5; 8 bases agree with TRBD2. The J call is uncertain, as TRBJ2-7 better fits the DNA end. CDR3 size: 16 residues. The V gene's germline CDR1 is MDHEN and CDR2 SYDVKM. The CDR3 here is CASSFPSGSGPYEQYF. The CDR3 nucleotides are TGTGCCAGCAGTTTCCCGAGCGGGAGCGGACCCTACGAGCAGTACTTC.

The chain joins TRBV5-1 to TRBJ1-2; 8 bases line up with TRBD1. This CDR3 has 15 residues. Looked up from germline, CDR1 is SGHRS and CDR2 is YFSETQ. J gave up 2 bases and V 0 bases, and 3 bases lay outside the gene matches. CDR3 in amino acids: CASSLATGANYGYTF. The DNA of the CDR3 is TGCGCCAGCAGCTTGGCGACAGGGGCCAACTATGGCTACACCTTC.

The chain combines TRBV2 with TRBJ1-6; D unresolved. Between the trimmed V and J ends, which lost 6 bases and 4 bases, there was a span of 7 bases. Germline V CDR1 and CDR2: SNHLY, FYNNEI. The CDR3 contains 13 residues. For the CDR3, the DNA is TGTGCCAGCAGAATGGCTTATAATTCACCCCTCCACTTT. Amino acid sequence: CASRMAYNSPLHF.

The chain recombines TRBV20-1 with TRBJ2-4; maybe TRBD2 (5 bases). Trimming took off 3 bases at V and 0 bases at J, with 15 bases between the two ends. This CDR3 contains 16 residues. Germline CDR1 reads DFQATT; CDR2 reads SNEGSKA (reference sequence). Here the CDR3 DNA reads TGCAGTGCTAGGTTCGGGGAAGCCCTAGCCAAAAACATTCAGTACTTC. Amino acid sequence: CSARFGEALAKNIQYF.

The chain uses TRBV27 and TRBJ1-2; the D gene is possibly TRBD1 (5 bases). CDR3 length: 14 residues. The V gene's germline CDR1 is MNHEY and CDR2 SMNVEV (reference sequence). V lost 2 bases and J 5 bases, leaving 12 bases between the germline ends. The CDR3 here is CASSLDRLGYGYTF. The CDR3 bases are TGTGCCAGCAGTTTAGACAGACTGGGTTATGGCTACACCTTC.

V gene TRBV6-5 combines with J gene TRBJ2-5, with no clear D. Per germline, CDR1 MNHEY and CDR2 SVGAGI. The CDR3 covers 13 residues. Trimming cost V 0 bases and J 7 bases, with 9 bases left between them. DNA of the CDR3: TGTGCCAGCAGTTACTCGAGTACGGGGACCCAGTACTTC. The encoded protein is CASSYSSTGTQYF.

V is TRBV11-2 and J is TRBJ1-1, with a possible D match to TRBD1 (6 bases). Trimming removed 1 base at V and 0 bases at J, with 18 bases between. Germline V gives CDR1 SGHAT, CDR2 FQNNGV. This CDR3 spans 18 amino acids. CDR3 coding DNA: TGTGCCAGCAGCTTAGTGGGGGCAAGGCAGCTAATGAACACTGAAGCTTTCTTT. Translated: CASSLVGARQLMNTEAFF.

This clonotype has ten or more counts. The rearrangement links TRBV7-9 to TRBJ2-5; unclear D gene. The J call could be wrong; TRBJ2-7 is a better fit for the DNA end. Germline CDR1 reads SEHNR; CDR2 reads FQNEAQ (reference sequence). CDR3 length: 14 residues. CDR3 sequence (DNA): TGTGCCAGCAGCCCCCCTGGTGGTACCTACGAGCAGTACTTC. It specifies CASSPPGGTYEQYF.

This clonotype was observed a handful of times. This chain joins TRBV5-1 and TRBJ2-1; 11 bases match TRBD2. The junction had 6 bases not matched to a gene; V was cut back by 2 bases and J by 2 bases. The CDR3 length is 17 residues. Germline V lookup: CDR1 SGHRS, CDR2 YFSETQ. The DNA of the CDR3 is TGCGCCAGCAGCTTTCTCCTAGCGGGGGGAACCTACAATGAGCAGTTCTTC. Protein: CASSFLLAGGTYNEQFF.